This entry is about one T cell receptor beta chain. What it binds is not known. With 6 bases clipped from V and 1 base from J, the junction kept 8 bases outside the gene matches. This CDR3 is 16 amino acids long. Germline V gene sequence: CDR1 LNHDA, CDR2 SQIVND (reference sequence). The rectum was sampled with one to two pinch biopsies at colonoscopy. Before the diagnostic colonoscopy, ulcerative colitis patients were free of immunosuppressive medication. This record belongs to a study of pediatric ulcerative colitis. The study, taken as a whole, reports: Repertoires came from total lymphocyte DNA, so rare subsets like regulatory T cells may be missed.

This was a survey-level run. Some clones are missing from TCRdb's copy, which holds only in-frame ones; the method was immunoSEQ multiplex PCR. The table shows fewer than 30,000 clones, with roughly 70% occurring only once. Sequencing used gut tissue. The receptor was derived from a boy aged 5-17 years with severe ulcerative colitis. The chain couples TRBV19 to TRBJ1-2; 10 bases map to TRBD1. The CDR3: CASRIGQGVFNYGYTF. In DNA form, the CDR3 reads TGTGCCAGTAGGATCGGACAGGGGGTTTTTAACTATGGCTACACCTTC.